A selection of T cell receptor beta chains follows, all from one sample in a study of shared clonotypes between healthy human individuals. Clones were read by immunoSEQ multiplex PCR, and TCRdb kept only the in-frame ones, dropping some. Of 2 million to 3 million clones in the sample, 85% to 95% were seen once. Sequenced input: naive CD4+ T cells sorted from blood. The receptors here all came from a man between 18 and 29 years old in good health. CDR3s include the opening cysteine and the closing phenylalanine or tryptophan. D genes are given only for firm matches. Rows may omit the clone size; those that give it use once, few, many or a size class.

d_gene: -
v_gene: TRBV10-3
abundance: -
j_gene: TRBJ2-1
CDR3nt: TGTGCCATCAGTGAGTCGGATGGTCCCAACAATGAGCAGTTCTTC
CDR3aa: CAISESDGPNNEQFF

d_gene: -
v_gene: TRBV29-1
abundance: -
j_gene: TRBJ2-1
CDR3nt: TGCAGCGTTGGTTCGGGACTCGGGAATGAGCAGTTCTTC
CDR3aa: CSVGSGLGNEQFF

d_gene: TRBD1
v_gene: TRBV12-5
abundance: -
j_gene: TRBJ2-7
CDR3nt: TGTGCTAGTGGTTTGGTACGAGACGGGACAGTTCCCTACGAGCAGTACTTC
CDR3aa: CASGLVRDGTVPYEQYF

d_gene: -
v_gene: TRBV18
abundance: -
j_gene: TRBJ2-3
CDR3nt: TGTGCCAGCTCACCTCTATCTAGCACAGATACGCAGTATTTT
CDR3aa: CASSPLSSTDTQYF

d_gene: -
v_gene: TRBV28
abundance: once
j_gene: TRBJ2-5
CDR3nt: TGTGCCAGCAGTTTATCGGGCAGACCAGAGACCCAGTACTTC
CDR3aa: CASSLSGRPETQYF

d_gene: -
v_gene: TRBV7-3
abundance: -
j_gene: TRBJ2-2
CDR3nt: TGTGCCAGCAGCTTAAGTCGGGATGGGGAGCTGTTTTTT
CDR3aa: CASSLSRDGELFF

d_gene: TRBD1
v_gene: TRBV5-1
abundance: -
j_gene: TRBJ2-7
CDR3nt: TGCGCCAGCAGTACGACAGGGGGCTCCTACGAGCAGTACTTC
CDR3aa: CASSTTGGSYEQYF

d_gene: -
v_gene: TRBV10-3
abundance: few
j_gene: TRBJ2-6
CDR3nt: TGTGCCATCCCCGGGGGGACACAACCCCGCTCTGGGGCCAACGTCCTGACTTTC
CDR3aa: CAIPGGTQPRSGANVLTF

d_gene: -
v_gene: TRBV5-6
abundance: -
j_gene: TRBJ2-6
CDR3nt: TGTGCCAGCAGCCCTTCGGGGGCCAACGTCCTGACTTTC
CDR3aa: CASSPSGANVLTF

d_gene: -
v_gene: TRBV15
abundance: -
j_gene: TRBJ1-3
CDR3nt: TGTGCCACCAGCAGAGATCACAGGGAAGGAAACACCATATATTTT
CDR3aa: CATSRDHREGNTIYF

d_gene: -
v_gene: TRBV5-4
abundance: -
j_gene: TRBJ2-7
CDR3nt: TGTGCCAGCAGCTTGGCTTTCCGGGGGAACGAGCAGTACTTC
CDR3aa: CASSLAFRGNEQYF

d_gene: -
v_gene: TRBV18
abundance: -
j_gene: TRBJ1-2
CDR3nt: TGTGCCAGCTCACCACCGGGGTCTACCTTCTATGGCTACACCTTC
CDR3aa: CASSPPGSTFYGYTF